This T cell receptor beta chain stems from a study of blood T cell repertoires in COVID-19. Profiling relied on immunoSEQ multiplex PCR, and the TCRdb table lists in-frame clones only, not all of them. Among hundreds of thousands of clones listed, about 89% were seen once. This CDR3 has 13 amino acids. V lost 5 bases, J lost 3 bases, and 10 bases lay in between. Germline V gene sequence: CDR1 SGHNT, CDR2 YENEEA. Only a few counts were recorded for this clone. The sample taken for sequencing was peripheral blood. The chain recombines TRBV11-3 with TRBJ1-2, with D maybe TRBD1 (6 bases). This receptor was identified in a woman between 45 and 60 years old with COVID-19, enrolled during active disease. CDR3 in DNA: TGTGCCAGCAGCACCGGGACACACTATGGCTACACCTTC. Translating it yields CASSTGTHYGYTF.